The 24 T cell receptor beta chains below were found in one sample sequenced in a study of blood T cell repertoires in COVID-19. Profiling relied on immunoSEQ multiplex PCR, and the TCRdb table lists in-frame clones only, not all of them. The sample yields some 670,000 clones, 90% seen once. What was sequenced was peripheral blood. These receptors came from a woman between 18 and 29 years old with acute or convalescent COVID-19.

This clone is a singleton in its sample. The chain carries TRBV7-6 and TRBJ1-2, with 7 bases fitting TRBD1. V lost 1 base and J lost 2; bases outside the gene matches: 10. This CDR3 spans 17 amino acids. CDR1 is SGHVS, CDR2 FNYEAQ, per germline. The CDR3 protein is CASSLGQGSSLNYGYTF. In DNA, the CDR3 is TGTGCCAGCAGCTTAGGACAGGGCTCCTCTCTGAACTATGGCTACACCTTC.

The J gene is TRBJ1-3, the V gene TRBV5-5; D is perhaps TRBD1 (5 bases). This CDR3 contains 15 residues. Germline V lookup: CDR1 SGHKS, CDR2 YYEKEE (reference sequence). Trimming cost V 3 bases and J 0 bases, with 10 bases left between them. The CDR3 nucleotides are TGTGCCAGCAGCTCTCAGGGTTACTCTGGAAACACCATATATTTT. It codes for CASSSQGYSGNTIYF.

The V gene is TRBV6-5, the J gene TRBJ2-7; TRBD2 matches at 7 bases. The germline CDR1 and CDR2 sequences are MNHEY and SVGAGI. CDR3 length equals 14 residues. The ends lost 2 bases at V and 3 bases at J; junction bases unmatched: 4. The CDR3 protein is CASSYKRGLYEQYF. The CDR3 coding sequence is TGTGCCAGCAGTTACAAGCGGGGACTCTACGAGCAGTACTTC.

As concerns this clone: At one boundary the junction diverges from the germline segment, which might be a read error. The CDR3 protein is CASRLGSAAGQDSGEQFF. The CDR3 DNA reads TGTGCCAGCAGGTTGGGTAGCGCGGCCGGGCAGGACTCTGGTGAGCAGTTCTTC. This chain uses TRBV5-8 with TRBJ2-1, with a tentative D call TRBD2 (5 bases). CDR3 length equals 18 residues. The V gene's germline CDR1 is SGHTS and CDR2 YDEGEE.

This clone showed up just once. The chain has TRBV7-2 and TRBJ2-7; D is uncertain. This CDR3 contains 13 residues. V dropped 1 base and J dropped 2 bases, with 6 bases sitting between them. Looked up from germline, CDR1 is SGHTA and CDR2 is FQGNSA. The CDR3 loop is CASSLVVAYEQYF. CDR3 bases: TGTGCCAGCAGCTTAGTAGTGGCCTACGAGCAGTACTTC.

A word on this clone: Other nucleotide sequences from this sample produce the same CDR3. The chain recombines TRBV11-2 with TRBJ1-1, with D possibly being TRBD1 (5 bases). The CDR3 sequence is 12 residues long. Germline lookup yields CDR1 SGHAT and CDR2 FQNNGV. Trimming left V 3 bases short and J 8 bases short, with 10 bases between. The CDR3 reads CASSLGGVEAFF. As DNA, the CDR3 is TGTGCCAGCAGCTTGGGGGGGGTCGAAGCTTTCTTT.

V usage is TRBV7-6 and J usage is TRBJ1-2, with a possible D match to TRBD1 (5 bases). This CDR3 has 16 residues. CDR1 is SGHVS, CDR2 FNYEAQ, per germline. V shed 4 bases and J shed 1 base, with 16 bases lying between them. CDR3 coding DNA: TGTGCCAGCAGCTCCATGGGGGGGACCCTTAACTATGGCTACACCTTC. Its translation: CASSSMGGTLNYGYTF. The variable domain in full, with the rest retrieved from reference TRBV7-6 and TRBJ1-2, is GAGVSQSPRYKVTKRGQDVALRCDPISGHVSLYWYRQALGQGPEFLTYFNYEAQQDKSGLPNDRFSAERPEGSISTLTIQRTEQRDSAMYRCASSSMGGTLNYGYTFGSGTRLTVV.

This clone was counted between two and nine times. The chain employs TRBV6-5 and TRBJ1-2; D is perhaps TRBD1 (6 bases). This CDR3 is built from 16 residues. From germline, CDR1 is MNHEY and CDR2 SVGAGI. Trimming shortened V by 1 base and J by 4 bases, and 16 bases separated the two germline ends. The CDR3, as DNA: TGTGCCAGCAGTTACTTTGGACTGGACAGCCCCTATGGCTACACCTTC. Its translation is CASSYFGLDSPYGYTF.

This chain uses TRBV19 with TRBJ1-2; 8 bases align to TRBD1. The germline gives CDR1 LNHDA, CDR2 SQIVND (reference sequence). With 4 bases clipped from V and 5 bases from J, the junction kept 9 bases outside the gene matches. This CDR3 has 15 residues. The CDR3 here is CASSTTGAYSYGYTF. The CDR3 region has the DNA TGTGCCAGTAGTACGACAGGGGCCTATAGTTATGGCTACACCTTC.

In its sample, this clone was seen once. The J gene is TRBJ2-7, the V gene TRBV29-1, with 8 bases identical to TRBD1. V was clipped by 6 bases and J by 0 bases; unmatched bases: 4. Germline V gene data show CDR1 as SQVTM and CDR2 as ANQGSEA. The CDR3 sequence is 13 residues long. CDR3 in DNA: TGCAGCGTCGGACAGGGAAACTCCTACGAGCAGTACTTC. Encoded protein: CSVGQGNSYEQYF.

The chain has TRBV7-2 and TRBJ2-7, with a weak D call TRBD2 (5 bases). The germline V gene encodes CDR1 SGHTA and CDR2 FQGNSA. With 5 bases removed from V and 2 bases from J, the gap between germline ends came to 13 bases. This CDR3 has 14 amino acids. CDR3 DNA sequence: TGTGCCAGCAGCAAAGGACTCCAGGCCTACGAGCAGTACTTC. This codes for CASSKGLQAYEQYF.

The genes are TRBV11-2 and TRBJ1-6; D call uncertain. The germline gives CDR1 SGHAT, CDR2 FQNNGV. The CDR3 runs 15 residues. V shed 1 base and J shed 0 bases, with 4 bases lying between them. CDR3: CASSLGASYNSPLHF. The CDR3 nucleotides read TGTGCCAGCAGCTTAGGGGCCTCCTATAATTCACCCCTCCACTTT.

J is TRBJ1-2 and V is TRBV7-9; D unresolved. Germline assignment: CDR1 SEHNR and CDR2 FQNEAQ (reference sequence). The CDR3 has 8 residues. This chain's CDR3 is CALDGYTF. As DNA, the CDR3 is TGTGCTCTAGACGGCTACACCTTC.

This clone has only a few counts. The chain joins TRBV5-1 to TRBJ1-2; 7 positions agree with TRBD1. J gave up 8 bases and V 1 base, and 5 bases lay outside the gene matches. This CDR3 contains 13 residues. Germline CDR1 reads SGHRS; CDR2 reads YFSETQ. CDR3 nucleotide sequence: TGCGCCAGCAGCTTGAGGACAGGACTCGGCTACACCTTC. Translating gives CASSLRTGLGYTF.

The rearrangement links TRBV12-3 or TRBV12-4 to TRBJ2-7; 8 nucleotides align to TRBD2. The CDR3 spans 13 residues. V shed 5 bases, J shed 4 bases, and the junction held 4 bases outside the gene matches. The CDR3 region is CASSAGGPYEQYF. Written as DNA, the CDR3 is TGTGCCAGCAGTGCGGGGGGTCCATACGAGCAGTACTTC.

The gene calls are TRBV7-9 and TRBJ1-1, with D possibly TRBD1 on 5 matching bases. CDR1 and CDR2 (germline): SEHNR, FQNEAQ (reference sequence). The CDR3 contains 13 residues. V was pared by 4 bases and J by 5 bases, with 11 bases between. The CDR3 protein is CASSSREGTEAFF. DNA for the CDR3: TGTGCCAGCAGCTCCAGGGAAGGGACTGAAGCTTTCTTT.

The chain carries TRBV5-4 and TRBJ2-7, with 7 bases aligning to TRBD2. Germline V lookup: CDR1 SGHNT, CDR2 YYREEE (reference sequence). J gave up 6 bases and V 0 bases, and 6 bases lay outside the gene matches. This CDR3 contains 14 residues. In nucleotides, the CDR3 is TGTGCCAGCAGCTTGGCGGGGGAGGGCTCCGAGCAGTACTTC. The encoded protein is CASSLAGEGSEQYF.

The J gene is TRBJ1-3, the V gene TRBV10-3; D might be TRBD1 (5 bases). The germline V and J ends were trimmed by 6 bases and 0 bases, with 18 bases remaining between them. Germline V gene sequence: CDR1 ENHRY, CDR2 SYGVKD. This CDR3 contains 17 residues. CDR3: CAIRGSSGKDSGNTIYF. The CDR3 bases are TGTGCCATCAGGGGCAGTTCAGGGAAGGACTCTGGAAACACCATATATTTT.

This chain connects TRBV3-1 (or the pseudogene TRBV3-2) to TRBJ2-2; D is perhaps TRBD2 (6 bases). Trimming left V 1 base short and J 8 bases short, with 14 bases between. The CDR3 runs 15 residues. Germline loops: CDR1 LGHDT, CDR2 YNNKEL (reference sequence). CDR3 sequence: CASSQVPGVGGELFF. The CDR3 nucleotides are TGTGCCAGCAGCCAAGTTCCGGGGGTAGGGGGGGAGCTGTTTTTT.

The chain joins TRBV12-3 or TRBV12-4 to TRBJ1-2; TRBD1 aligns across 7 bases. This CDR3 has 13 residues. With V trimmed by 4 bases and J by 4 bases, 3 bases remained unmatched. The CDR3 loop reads CASSSGGTYGYTF. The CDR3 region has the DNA TGTGCCAGCAGTTCAGGGGGGACCTATGGCTACACCTTC.

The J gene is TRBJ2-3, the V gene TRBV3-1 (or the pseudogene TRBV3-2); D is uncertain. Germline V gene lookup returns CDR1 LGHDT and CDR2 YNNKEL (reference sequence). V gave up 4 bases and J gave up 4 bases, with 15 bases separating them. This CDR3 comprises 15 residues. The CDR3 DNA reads TGTGCCAGCAGCCGTATGACGGTAGCCCCAGATACGCAGTATTTT. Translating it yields CASSRMTVAPDTQYF.

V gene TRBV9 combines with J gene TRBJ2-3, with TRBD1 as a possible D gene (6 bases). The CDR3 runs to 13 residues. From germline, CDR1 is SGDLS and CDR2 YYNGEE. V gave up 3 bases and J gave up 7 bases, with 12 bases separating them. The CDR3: CASSEGDDHTQYF. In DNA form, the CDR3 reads TGTGCCAGCAGCGAGGGGGACGACCATACGCAGTATTTT.

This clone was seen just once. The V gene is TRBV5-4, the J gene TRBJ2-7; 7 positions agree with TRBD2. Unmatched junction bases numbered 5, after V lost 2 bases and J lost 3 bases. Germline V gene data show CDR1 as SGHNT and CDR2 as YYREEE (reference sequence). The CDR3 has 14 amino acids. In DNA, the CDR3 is TGTGCCAGCAGCTTAAAAGGCGGGAGCTACGAGCAGTACTTC. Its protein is CASSLKGGSYEQYF.

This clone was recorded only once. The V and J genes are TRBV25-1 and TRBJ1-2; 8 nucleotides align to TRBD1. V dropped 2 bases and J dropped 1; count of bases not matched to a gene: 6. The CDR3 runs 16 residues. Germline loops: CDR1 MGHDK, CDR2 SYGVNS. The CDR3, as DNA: TGTGCCAGCAGTGAAGTACAGGGGGGGATTAACTATGGCTACACCTTC. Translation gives CASSEVQGGINYGYTF.